Listed below are T cell receptor beta chains from one sample, sequenced in a study of Ad26.COV2.S vaccination and SARS-CoV-2 variants. Profiling relied on immunoSEQ multiplex PCR, and the TCRdb table lists in-frame clones only, not all of them. The sample holds 350,000 to 450,000 clones, over 75% seen once. Source: peripheral blood, taken in a trial of Ad26.COV2.S vaccine versus placebo. These receptors all come from a person between 18 and 59 years old who received the Ad26.COV2.S COVID-19 vaccine or a placebo. CDR3s include the opening cysteine and the closing phenylalanine or tryptophan. D genes are given only for firm matches. Clone size is not always given. Where it is, it says once, few, many or a class for expanded clones.

DNA: TGTGCCAGCAGTTACGGGAGGGTATCGAATTCACCCCTCCACTTT
CDR3: CASSYGRVSNSPLHF
D: NA
size: NA
V: TRBV6-5
J: TRBJ1-6

DNA: TGCGCCAGCAGCTCCAGACTAGTATCCTACAATGAGCAGTTCTTC
CDR3: CASSSRLVSYNEQFF
D: NA
size: NA
V: TRBV5-1
J: TRBJ2-1

DNA: TGTGCCAGCAGTGAAGTATGGGGGGGAGACTATGGCTACACCTTC
CDR3: CASSEVWGGDYGYTF
D: NA
size: NA
V: TRBV2
J: TRBJ1-2

DNA: TGTGCCAGCAGTTTGAAGATCCAGCCCCAGCATTTT
CDR3: CASSLKIQPQHF
D: NA
size: NA
V: TRBV28
J: TRBJ1-5

DNA: TGTGCCAGCAGCGCCTCCGGGGCAGGGCCCCTGGGGGAGCAGTACTTC
CDR3: CASSASGAGPLGEQYF
D: NA
size: NA
V: TRBV7-9
J: TRBJ2-7

DNA: TGTGCCAGCAGGGACAGGATAGGCACTGAAGCTTTCTTT
CDR3: CASRDRIGTEAFF
D: TRBD1
size: once
V: TRBV2
J: TRBJ1-1

DNA: TGTGCCAGCAGTTCACAGGGTAGCGACACTGAAGCTTTCTTT
CDR3: CASSSQGSDTEAFF
D: NA
size: NA
V: TRBV27
J: TRBJ1-1

DNA: TGTGCCACCAGCAGAGATCGGGGGGCGAGCACTGAAGCTTTCTTT
CDR3: CATSRDRGASTEAFF
D: NA
size: NA
V: TRBV15
J: TRBJ1-1

DNA: TGTGCCAGCAGCGTAGAAGGAATGAACACTGAAGCTTTCTTT
CDR3: CASSVEGMNTEAFF
D: NA
size: NA
V: TRBV9
J: TRBJ1-1

DNA: TGTGCCAGCAGCTTAGCTCGTGGCGGGAGATTTACAGATACGCAGTATTTT
CDR3: CASSLARGGRFTDTQYF
D: TRBD2
size: NA
V: TRBV11-2
J: TRBJ2-3

DNA: TGTGCCAGCTCACCACCGGGCAGGGGCAATGAGCAGTTCTTC
CDR3: CASSPPGRGNEQFF
D: NA
size: NA
V: TRBV18
J: TRBJ2-1

DNA: TGTGCCAGCAGAGGGGGGCGGGGGCGCGCTGTCCTTTACGAGCAGTACTTC
CDR3: CASRGGRGRAVLYEQYF
D: NA
size: NA
V: TRBV28
J: TRBJ2-7

DNA: TGTGCCAGCAGCTTGGCGGGACTAGCAAGGGATGAGCAGTTCTTC
CDR3: CASSLAGLARDEQFF
D: TRBD2
size: NA
V: TRBV5-6
J: TRBJ2-1

DNA: TGCGCCAGCAGCTTGGGGGCACAAGAGACCCAGTACTTC
CDR3: CASSLGAQETQYF
D: NA
size: NA
V: TRBV5-1
J: TRBJ2-5

DNA: TGTGCCAGCAGTTTTTCGGAGAATCAGCCCCAGCATTTT
CDR3: CASSFSENQPQHF
D: NA
size: NA
V: TRBV12-3/TRBV12-4
J: TRBJ1-5

DNA: TGTGCCAGCAGCCAAGAAAACAGGGTAAATGAAAAACTGTTTTTT
CDR3: CASSQENRVNEKLFF
D: NA
size: once
V: TRBV4-2
J: TRBJ1-4

DNA: TGTGCCACCAGCAGGGAGGGGGCTGCCGGGGAAAAACTGTTTTTT
CDR3: CATSREGAAGEKLFF
D: TRBD1
size: NA
V: TRBV15
J: TRBJ1-4

DNA: TGTGCCAGCAGTCTTGAAAGCACTGAAGCTTTCTTT
CDR3: CASSLESTEAFF
D: NA
size: once
V: TRBV28
J: TRBJ1-1

DNA: TGTGCCAGCGGGCTAGCGGGGAACAATGAGCAGTTCTTC
CDR3: CASGLAGNNEQFF
D: TRBD2
size: NA
V: TRBV7-3
J: TRBJ2-1

DNA: TGTGCCAGCAGCCTCAGATTCCGGGACAGGGGACCCGGGGAGCTGTTTTTT
CDR3: CASSLRFRDRGPGELFF
D: TRBD1
size: NA
V: TRBV7-8
J: TRBJ2-2

DNA: TGCGCCAGCAGCCCGGCAGGGGGGAACACTGAAGCTTTCTTT
CDR3: CASSPAGGNTEAFF
D: TRBD1
size: NA
V: TRBV5-1
J: TRBJ1-1

DNA: TGCGCCAGCAGCCAGACGCTGGGGGAAAACTATGGCTACACCTTC
CDR3: CASSQTLGENYGYTF
D: NA
size: once
V: TRBV4-1
J: TRBJ1-2

DNA: TGTGCCAGCTCACCAGGCGCGAGCTCCTACAATGAGCAGTTCTTC
CDR3: CASSPGASSYNEQFF
D: NA
size: NA
V: TRBV18
J: TRBJ2-1

DNA: TGTGCCAGCAGCGTAGTTGACAGGGTCAATCAGCCCCAGCATTTT
CDR3: CASSVVDRVNQPQHF
D: TRBD1
size: NA
V: TRBV9
J: TRBJ1-5

DNA: TGTGCCAGTACCCATTTGCAACCGGGGTACACTGAAGCTTTCTTT
CDR3: CASTHLQPGYTEAFF
D: NA
size: NA
V: TRBV19
J: TRBJ1-1

DNA: TGTGCCACCAGTGCTAGCGTCTCCTACGAGCAGTACTTC
CDR3: CATSASVSYEQYF
D: NA
size: NA
V: TRBV24-1
J: TRBJ2-7

DNA: TGTGCCAGCAGCCCTAAAATTGGGGCCAACGTCCTGACTTTC
CDR3: CASSPKIGANVLTF
D: NA
size: NA
V: TRBV3-1/TRBV3-2
J: TRBJ2-6

DNA: TGTGCCTGGGCCTCCGGGACGCCCACTGAAGCTTTCTTT
CDR3: CAWASGTPTEAFF
D: NA
size: once
V: TRBV30
J: TRBJ1-1

DNA: TGTGCCAGCAGGGACAGGGGCCAGCCCCAGCATTTT
CDR3: CASRDRGQPQHF
D: TRBD1
size: NA
V: TRBV6-5
J: TRBJ1-5

DNA: TGCAGTGCTAGTAGGCGACAGGGAACCTACGAGCAGTACTTC
CDR3: CSASRRQGTYEQYF
D: TRBD1
size: NA
V: TRBV20-1
J: TRBJ2-7

DNA: TGTGCCAGCAGTTACTCCCCTGGGGGATTCGGAGATACGCAGTATTTT
CDR3: CASSYSPGGFGDTQYF
D: NA
size: NA
V: TRBV6-5
J: TRBJ2-3

DNA: TGTGCCAGCAGCTCGACTAGCGGGAGCTCCTACAATGAGCAGTTCTTC
CDR3: CASSSTSGSSYNEQFF
D: TRBD2
size: NA
V: TRBV7-8
J: TRBJ2-1

DNA: TGTGCCAGCAGCCCCCACAGGGGTAGAAACACCATATATTTT
CDR3: CASSPHRGRNTIYF
D: TRBD1
size: NA
V: TRBV5-5
J: TRBJ1-3

DNA: TGTGCCAGCAGTGGAGGACGGGGAGGTGGGGCCAACGTCCTGACTTTC
CDR3: CASSGGRGGGANVLTF
D: NA
size: NA
V: TRBV6-1
J: TRBJ2-6

DNA: TGTGCCAGCAGCTTAGGCGGCGCAGGGGGCGCGAACAATGAGCAGTTCTTC
CDR3: CASSLGGAGGANNEQFF
D: TRBD1
size: NA
V: TRBV11-3
J: TRBJ2-1

DNA: TGTGCCAGCAGGCCAGGGACTAGCGGTAACTACGAGCAGTACTTC
CDR3: CASRPGTSGNYEQYF
D: TRBD2
size: NA
V: TRBV3-1/TRBV3-2
J: TRBJ2-7

DNA: TGTGCCAGTAGTCCTCAGGCTAATGAGCAGTTCTTC
CDR3: CASSPQANEQFF
D: NA
size: NA
V: TRBV19
J: TRBJ2-1

DNA: TGTGCCAGCAGCACCTACAGGGGGCAAGGCACTGAAGCTTTCTTT
CDR3: CASSTYRGQGTEAFF
D: TRBD1
size: NA
V: TRBV11-2
J: TRBJ1-1

DNA: TGTGCCAGCAGGGACAGAGGAGGTAACACTGAAGCTTTCTTT
CDR3: CASRDRGGNTEAFF
D: NA
size: NA
V: TRBV6-6
J: TRBJ1-1

DNA: TGTGCCAGTAGCCCATGGGCCAGGGGGCATGAAAAACTGTTTTTT
CDR3: CASSPWARGHEKLFF
D: TRBD1
size: NA
V: TRBV19
J: TRBJ1-4

DNA: TGTGCCAGCAGACTAAGCGGGAGCTCCACACATACGCAGTATTTT
CDR3: CASRLSGSSTHTQYF
D: TRBD2
size: NA
V: TRBV6-5
J: TRBJ2-3

DNA: TGTGCCAGCAGTTTTTCGCAGGGGAGGGGGTCGGAAAATGAGCAGTTCTTC
CDR3: CASSFSQGRGSENEQFF
D: NA
size: NA
V: TRBV28
J: TRBJ2-1

DNA: TGTGCCAGCAGTTTCTCTCTCGGGGGCATCAGCAATCAGCCCCAGCATTTT
CDR3: CASSFSLGGISNQPQHF
D: NA
size: NA
V: TRBV28
J: TRBJ1-5

DNA: TGTGCCAGCCATGGGACTAGCGGAACCTACGAGCAGTACTTC
CDR3: CASHGTSGTYEQYF
D: TRBD2
size: NA
V: TRBV19
J: TRBJ2-7

DNA: TGTGCCAGCTCACCACAAGGACAGGGCTCGGGAACCCTCCACTTT
CDR3: CASSPQGQGSGTLHF
D: TRBD1
size: once
V: TRBV18
J: TRBJ1-6

DNA: TGTGCCAGCAGTGAATTCACCGGGCTAGCGGATTACAATGAGCAGTTCTTC
CDR3: CASSEFTGLADYNEQFF
D: TRBD2
size: once
V: TRBV25-1
J: TRBJ2-1

DNA: TGCAGCGTTGAAGCCCCGGCTCGGGCATGGGGTGAAAAACTGTTTTTT
CDR3: CSVEAPARAWGEKLFF
D: NA
size: once
V: TRBV29-1
J: TRBJ1-4

DNA: TGTGCCAGCAGCCCGCGGACAGGGCGAGGAAACACCATATATTTT
CDR3: CASSPRTGRGNTIYF
D: TRBD1
size: NA
V: TRBV7-2
J: TRBJ1-3

DNA: TGTGCCAGCAGTCATGGGGTGGCGGGGGAGACCCAGTACTTC
CDR3: CASSHGVAGETQYF
D: NA
size: NA
V: TRBV7-3
J: TRBJ2-5

DNA: TGTGCCAGCAGCATGACAGGGGGCGCGGCCGGGGAGCTGTTTTTT
CDR3: CASSMTGGAAGELFF
D: TRBD1
size: NA
V: TRBV7-3
J: TRBJ2-2

DNA: TGTGCCAGTTGGGCGGCCGGACGAAACTATGGCTACACCTTC
CDR3: CASWAAGRNYGYTF
D: NA
size: NA
V: TRBV19
J: TRBJ1-2

DNA: TGTGCCAGCAGCCTCCTGGGACAGAGCCAGGATACGCAGTATTTT
CDR3: CASSLLGQSQDTQYF
D: TRBD1
size: NA
V: TRBV6-5
J: TRBJ2-3

DNA: TGTGCCACCAGCCCTACCTTTAGCGGGAGTGCCGGGGAGCTGTTTTTT
CDR3: CATSPTFSGSAGELFF
D: TRBD2
size: NA
V: TRBV5-4
J: TRBJ2-2

DNA: TGTGCCAGCTCACCATGGGGACAGGGAACAGATACGCAGTATTTT
CDR3: CASSPWGQGTDTQYF
D: TRBD1
size: NA
V: TRBV18
J: TRBJ2-3